This record looks at one T cell receptor (beta chain) sequence and its context. No antigen is known for it. The CDR3 loop spans 17 amino acids. Unmatched junction bases numbered 11, after V lost 4 bases and J lost 3 bases. Germline assignment: CDR1 SGHDT and CDR2 YYEEEE. These data originate in a study of graft-versus-host responses after intestinal transplantation. The overall study: Transplant recipients had multivisceral, liver-intestinal, or isolated intestinal grafts. The study's findings and limits: High graft-versus-host to host-versus-graft clonal ratios were seen in allografts of patients with graft-donor T cell macrochimerism.

Method: immunoSEQ multiplex PCR; TCRdb's copy keeps in-frame clones and lacks some. The sample has 25,000 to 30,000 clones, 82% seen once. The input for sequencing was unstimulated CD4+ T cells sorted from spleen or lymph node cells, taken before intestinal transplant. The chain links TRBV5-6 to TRBJ1-1; 11 positions match TRBD1. This TCR was sampled from a human donor who received an intestinal transplant. CDR3 region: CASSVVGQGARYTEAFF. For the CDR3, the DNA is TGTGCCAGCAGCGTAGTCGGACAGGGGGCTCGATACACTGAAGCTTTCTTT.